Detailed here is one T cell receptor (beta chain). These data originate in a study of shared clonotypes between healthy human individuals. The unsorted samples had 70 million to 100 million PBMCs used for genomic DNA. Generated by immunoSEQ multiplex PCR, the TCRdb table keeps only in-frame clones and is missing some. In the table there are 490,000 or so clones, around 80% of which are singletons. The source of this sequence is a woman aged 40 to 55 in good health. Some clones in this sample may be carry-over from other donors' samples. Sequencing input: PBMCs.

CDR3 protein: CASSLGAQWQPQHF. CDR3 bases: TGTGCCAGCAGTTTAGGAGCCCAGTGGCAGCCCCAGCATTTT. This rearrangement joins TRBV28 to TRBJ1-5; D is unclear. Germline lookup yields CDR1 MDHEN and CDR2 SYDVKM. There are 14 residues in the CDR3. The V gene lost 2 bases and the J gene lost 7 bases, with 12 bases spanning the gap.